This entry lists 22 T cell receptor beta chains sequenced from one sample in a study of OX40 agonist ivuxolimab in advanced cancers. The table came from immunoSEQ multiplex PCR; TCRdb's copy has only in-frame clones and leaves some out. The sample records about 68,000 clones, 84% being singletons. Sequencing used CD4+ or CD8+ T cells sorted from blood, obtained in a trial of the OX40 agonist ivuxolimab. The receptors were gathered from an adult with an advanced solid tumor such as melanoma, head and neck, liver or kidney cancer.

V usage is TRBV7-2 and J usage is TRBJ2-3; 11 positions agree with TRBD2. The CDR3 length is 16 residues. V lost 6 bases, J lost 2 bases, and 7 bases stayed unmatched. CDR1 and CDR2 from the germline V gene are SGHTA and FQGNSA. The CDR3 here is CASSHKGLADTDTQYF. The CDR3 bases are TGTGCCAGCAGTCATAAGGGACTAGCGGACACAGATACGCAGTATTTT.

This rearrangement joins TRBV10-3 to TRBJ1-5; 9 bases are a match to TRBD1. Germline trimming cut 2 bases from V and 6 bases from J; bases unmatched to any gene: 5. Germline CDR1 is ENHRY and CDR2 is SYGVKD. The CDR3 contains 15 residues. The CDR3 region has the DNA TGTGCCATCAGTGAGCACACAGGGGGCGGTCAGCCCCAGCATTTT. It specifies CAISEHTGGGQPQHF.

CDR3: CASSSSGTAPYEQYF. The CDR3 nucleotides are TGTGCCAGCAGCTCCTCAGGGACAGCTCCCTACGAGCAGTACTTC. This chain connects TRBV27 to TRBJ2-7, with 7 bases identical to TRBD1. This CDR3 contains 15 residues. The germline V gene encodes CDR1 MNHEY and CDR2 SMNVEV (reference sequence). V lost 6 bases to trimming and J lost 2 bases; unmatched junction nucleotides: 10.

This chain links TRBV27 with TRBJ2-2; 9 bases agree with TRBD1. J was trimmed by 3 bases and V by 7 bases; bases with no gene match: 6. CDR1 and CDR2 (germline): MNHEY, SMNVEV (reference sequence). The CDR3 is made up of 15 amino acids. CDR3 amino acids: CASKLGQGDTGELFF. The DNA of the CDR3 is TGTGCCAGCAAACTGGGACAGGGAGACACCGGGGAGCTGTTTTTT.

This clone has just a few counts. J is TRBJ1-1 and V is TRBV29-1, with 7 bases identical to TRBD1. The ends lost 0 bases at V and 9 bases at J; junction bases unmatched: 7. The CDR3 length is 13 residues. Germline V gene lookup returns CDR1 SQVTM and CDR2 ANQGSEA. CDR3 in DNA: TGCAGCGTTGAAGAAGAAGGGGGCGGTCAAGCTTTCTTT. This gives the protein CSVEEEGGGQAFF.

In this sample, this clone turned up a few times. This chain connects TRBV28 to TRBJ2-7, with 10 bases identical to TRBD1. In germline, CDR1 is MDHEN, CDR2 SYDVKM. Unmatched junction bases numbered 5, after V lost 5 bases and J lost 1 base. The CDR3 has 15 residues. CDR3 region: CASSARTGGSYEQYF. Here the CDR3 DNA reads TGTGCCAGCAGTGCACGGACAGGGGGTTCCTACGAGCAGTACTTC.

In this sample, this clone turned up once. The DNA of the CDR3 is TGCGCCAGCAGCTTGAGTTCGGGAACCGGAGAGTACTATGGCTACACCTTC. Amino acids: CASSLSSGTGEYYGYTF. The V and J genes are TRBV5-1 and TRBJ1-2; D not certain. Germline CDR1 is SGHRS and CDR2 is YFSETQ. V was pared by 1 base and J by 3 bases, with 19 bases between. This CDR3 is built from 17 residues.

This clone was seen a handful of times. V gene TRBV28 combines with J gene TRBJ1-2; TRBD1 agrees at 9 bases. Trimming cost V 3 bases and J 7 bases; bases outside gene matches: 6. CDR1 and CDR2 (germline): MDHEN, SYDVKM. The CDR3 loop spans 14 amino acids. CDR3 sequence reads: CASSFSDRGGGYTF. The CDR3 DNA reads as TGTGCCAGCAGTTTCTCGGACAGGGGAGGTGGCTACACCTTC.

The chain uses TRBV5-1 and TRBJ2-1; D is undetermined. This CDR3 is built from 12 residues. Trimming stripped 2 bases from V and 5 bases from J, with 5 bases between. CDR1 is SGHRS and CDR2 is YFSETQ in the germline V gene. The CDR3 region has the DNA TGCGCCAGCAGCTTTCTGGACAATGAGCAGTTCTTC. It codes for CASSFLDNEQFF.

CDR3 coding DNA: TGTGCCAGCAGTTTTTACCCGATCACAGATACGCAGTATTTT. It encodes CASSFYPITDTQYF. V usage is TRBV6-5 and J usage is TRBJ2-3; D not resolved. The V end was cut by 4 bases, the J end by 2 bases, with 10 bases between. The V gene's germline CDR1 is MNHEY and CDR2 SVGAGI. The CDR3 consists of 14 residues.

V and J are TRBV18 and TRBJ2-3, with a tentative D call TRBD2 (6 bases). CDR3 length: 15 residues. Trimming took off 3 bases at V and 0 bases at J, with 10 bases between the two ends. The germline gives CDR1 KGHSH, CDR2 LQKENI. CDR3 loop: CASSPRLGSTDTQYF. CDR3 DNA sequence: TGTGCCAGCTCACCCCGACTAGGGAGCACAGATACGCAGTATTTT.

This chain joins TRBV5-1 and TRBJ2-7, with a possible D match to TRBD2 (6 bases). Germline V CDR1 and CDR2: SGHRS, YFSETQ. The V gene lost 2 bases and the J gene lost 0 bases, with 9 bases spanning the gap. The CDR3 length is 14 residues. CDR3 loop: CASSFGTVSYEQYF. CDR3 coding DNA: TGCGCCAGCAGCTTTGGGACTGTCTCCTACGAGCAGTACTTC.

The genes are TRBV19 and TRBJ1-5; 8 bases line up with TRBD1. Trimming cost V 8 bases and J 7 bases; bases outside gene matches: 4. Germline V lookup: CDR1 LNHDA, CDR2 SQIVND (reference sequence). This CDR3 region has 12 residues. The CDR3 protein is CASSDREQPQHF. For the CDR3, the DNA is TGTGCCAGTTCGGACAGGGAACAGCCCCAGCATTTT.

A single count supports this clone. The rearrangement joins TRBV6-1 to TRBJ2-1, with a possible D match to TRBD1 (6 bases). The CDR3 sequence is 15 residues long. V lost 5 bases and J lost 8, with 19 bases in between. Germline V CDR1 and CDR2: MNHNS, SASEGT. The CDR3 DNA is TGTGCCAGCAGTCGAAACCTACAGGGTGGGGATGAGCAGTTCTTC. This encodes CASSRNLQGGDEQFF.

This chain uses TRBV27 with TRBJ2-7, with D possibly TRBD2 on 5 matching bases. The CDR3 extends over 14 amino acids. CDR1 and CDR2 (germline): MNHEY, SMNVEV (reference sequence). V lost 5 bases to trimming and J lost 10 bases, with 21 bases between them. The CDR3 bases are TGTGCCAGCAGTCGACGGACCGAACTCGGGGTACAGTACTTC. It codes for CASSRRTELGVQYF.

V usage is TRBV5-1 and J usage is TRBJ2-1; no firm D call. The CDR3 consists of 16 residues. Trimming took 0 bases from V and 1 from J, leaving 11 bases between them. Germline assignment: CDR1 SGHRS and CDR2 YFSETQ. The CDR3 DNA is TGCGCCAGCAGCTTGGGGGTAAAAGTATCCTACAATGAGCAGTTCTTC. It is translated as CASSLGVKVSYNEQFF. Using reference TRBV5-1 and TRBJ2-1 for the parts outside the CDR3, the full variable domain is KAGVTQTPRYLIKTRGQQVTLSCSPISGHRSVSWYQQTPGQGLQFLFEYFSETQRNKGNFPGRFSGRQFSNSRSEMNVSTLELGDSALYLCASSLGVKVSYNEQFFGPGTRLTVL.

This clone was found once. The CDR3 DNA follows: TGTGCCAGTCGTGATCCGGGGGCCAACGTCCTGACTTTC. This encodes CASRDPGANVLTF. This rearrangement joins TRBV28 to TRBJ2-6; D ambiguous. Trimming cost V 9 bases and J 4 bases, with 10 bases left between them. CDR3 size: 13 residues. Germline CDR1 is MDHEN and CDR2 is SYDVKM.

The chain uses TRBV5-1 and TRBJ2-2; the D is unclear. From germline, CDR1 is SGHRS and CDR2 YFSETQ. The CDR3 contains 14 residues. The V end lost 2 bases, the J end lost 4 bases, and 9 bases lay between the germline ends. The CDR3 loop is CASSLSGFTGELFF. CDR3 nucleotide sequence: TGCGCCAGCAGCTTATCTGGATTCACCGGGGAGCTGTTTTTT. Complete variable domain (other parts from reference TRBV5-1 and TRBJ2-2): KAGVTQTPRYLIKTRGQQVTLSCSPISGHRSVSWYQQTPGQGLQFLFEYFSETQRNKGNFPGRFSGRQFSNSRSEMNVSTLELGDSALYLCASSLSGFTGELFFGEGSRLTVL.

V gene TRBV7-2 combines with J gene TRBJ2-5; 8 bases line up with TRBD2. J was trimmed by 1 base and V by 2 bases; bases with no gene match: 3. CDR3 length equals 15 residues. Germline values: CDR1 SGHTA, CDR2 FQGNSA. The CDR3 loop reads CASSLTLAGQETQYF. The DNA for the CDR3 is TGTGCCAGCAGCTTAACTCTAGCGGGCCAAGAGACCCAGTACTTC.

CDR3 coding DNA: TGCGCCAGCAGCCCCGGGCTAAGGGGGAACGAGCAGTACTTC. This encodes CASSPGLRGNEQYF. V gene TRBV4-1 combines with J gene TRBJ2-7; possibly TRBD1 for D (6 bases). The CDR3 totals 14 residues. The germline CDR1 and CDR2 sequences are MGHRA and YSYEKL. V shed 4 bases and J shed 5 bases, with 15 bases lying between them.

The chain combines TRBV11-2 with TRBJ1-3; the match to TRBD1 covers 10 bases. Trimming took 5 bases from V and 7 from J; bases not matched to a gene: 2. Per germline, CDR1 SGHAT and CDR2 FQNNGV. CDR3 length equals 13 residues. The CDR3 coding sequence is TGTGCCAGCAGCCCGGACAGGGGGAACACCATATATTTT. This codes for CASSPDRGNTIYF. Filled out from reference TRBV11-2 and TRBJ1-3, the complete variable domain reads EAGVAQSPRYKIIEKRQSVAFWCNPISGHATLYWYQQILGQGPKLLIQFQNNGVVDDSQLPKDRFSAERLKGVDSTLKIQPAKLEDSAVYLCASSPDRGNTIYFGEGSWLTVV.

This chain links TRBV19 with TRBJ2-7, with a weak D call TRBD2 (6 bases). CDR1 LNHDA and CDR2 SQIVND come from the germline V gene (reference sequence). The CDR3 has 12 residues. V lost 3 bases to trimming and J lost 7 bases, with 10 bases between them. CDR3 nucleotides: TGTGCCAGTAGTATTCCCGGGGGAGAGCAGTACTTC. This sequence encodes CASSIPGGEQYF.